This record looks at one T cell receptor (beta chain) sequence and its context. Antigen unknown. Germline V gene sequence: CDR1 KGHDR, CDR2 SFDVKD. This CDR3 has 12 amino acids. One entry per CDR3 protein, without DNA, is what TCRdb gives after re-calling the 5' RACE reads. The repertoire table contains hundreds of thousands of distinct CDR3 sequences. This record belongs to a study of monozygotic twins with inflammatory bowel disease. Notes on the study in general: Patient-specific immunosuppressive treatments may have made repertoires more variable.

V and J are TRBV24-1 and TRBJ2-5. The receptor was derived from a human donor with ulcerative colitis or Crohn's disease, or a healthy co-twin of an affected twin (not recorded which). Sequenced sample: blood. The CDR3 sequence: CATSDFEETQYF.